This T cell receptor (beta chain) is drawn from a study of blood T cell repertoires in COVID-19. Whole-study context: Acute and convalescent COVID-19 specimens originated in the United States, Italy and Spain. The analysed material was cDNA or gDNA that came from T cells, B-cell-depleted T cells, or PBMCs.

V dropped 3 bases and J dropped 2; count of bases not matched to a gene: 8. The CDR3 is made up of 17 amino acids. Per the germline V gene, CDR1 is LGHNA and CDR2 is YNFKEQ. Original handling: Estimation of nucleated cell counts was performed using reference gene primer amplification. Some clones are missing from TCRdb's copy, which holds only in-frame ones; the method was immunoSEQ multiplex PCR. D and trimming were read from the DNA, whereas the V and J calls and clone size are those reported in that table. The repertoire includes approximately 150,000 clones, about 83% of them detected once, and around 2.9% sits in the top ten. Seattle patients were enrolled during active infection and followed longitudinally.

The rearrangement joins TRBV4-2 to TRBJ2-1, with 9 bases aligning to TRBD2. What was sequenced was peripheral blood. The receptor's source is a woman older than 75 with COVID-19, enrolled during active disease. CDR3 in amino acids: CASSQALAGIPYNEQFF. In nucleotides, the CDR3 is TGTGCCAGCAGCCAGGCCCTAGCGGGAATCCCCTACAATGAGCAGTTCTTC.